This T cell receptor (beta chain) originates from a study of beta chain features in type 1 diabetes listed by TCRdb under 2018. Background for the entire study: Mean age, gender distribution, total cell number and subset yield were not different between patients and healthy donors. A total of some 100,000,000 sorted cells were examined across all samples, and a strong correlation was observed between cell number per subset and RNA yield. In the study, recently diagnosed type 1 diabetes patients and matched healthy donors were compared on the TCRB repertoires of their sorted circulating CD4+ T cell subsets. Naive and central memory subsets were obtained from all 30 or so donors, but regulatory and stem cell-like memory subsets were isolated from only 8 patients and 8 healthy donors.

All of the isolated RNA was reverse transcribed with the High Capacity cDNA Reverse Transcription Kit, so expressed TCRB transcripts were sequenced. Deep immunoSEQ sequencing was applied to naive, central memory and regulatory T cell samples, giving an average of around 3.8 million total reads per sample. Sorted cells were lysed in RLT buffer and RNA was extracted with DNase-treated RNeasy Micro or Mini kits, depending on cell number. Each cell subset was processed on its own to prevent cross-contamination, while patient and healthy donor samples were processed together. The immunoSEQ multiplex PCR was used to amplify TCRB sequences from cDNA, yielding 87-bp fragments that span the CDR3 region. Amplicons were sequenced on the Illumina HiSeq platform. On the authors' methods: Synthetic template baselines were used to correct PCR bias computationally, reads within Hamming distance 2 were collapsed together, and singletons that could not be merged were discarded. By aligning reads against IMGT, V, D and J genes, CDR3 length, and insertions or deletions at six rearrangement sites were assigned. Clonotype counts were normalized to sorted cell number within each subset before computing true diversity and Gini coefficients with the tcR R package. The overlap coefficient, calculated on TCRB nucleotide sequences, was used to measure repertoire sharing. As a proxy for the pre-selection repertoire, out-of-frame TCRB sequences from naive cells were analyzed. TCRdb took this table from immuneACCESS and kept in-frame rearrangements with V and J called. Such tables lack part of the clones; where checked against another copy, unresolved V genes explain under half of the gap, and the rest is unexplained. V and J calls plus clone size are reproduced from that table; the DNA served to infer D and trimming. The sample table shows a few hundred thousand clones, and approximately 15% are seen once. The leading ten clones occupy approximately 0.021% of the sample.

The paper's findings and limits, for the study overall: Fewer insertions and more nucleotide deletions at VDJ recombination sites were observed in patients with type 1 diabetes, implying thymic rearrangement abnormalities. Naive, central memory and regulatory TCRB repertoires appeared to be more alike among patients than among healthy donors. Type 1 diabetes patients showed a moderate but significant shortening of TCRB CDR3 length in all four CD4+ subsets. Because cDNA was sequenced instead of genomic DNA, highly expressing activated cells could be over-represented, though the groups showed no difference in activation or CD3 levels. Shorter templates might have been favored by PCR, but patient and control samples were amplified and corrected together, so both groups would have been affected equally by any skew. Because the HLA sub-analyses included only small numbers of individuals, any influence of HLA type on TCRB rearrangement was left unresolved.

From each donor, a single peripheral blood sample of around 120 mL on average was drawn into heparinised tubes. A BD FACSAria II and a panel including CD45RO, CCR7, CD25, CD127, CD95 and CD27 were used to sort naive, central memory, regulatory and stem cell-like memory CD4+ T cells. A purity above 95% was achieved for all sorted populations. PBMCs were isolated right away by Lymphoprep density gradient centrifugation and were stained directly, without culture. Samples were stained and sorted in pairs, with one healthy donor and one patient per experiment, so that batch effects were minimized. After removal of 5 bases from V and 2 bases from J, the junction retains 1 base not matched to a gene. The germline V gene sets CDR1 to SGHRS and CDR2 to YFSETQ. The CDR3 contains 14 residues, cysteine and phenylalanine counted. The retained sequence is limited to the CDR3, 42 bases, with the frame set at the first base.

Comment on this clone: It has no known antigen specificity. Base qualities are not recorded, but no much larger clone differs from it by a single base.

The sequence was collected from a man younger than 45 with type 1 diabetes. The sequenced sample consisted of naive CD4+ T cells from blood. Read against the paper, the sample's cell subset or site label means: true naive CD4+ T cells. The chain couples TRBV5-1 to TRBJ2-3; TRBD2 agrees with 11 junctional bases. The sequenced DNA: TGCGCCAGCAGGACTAGCGGGGACACAGATACGCAGTATTTT. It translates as CASRTSGDTDTQYF.